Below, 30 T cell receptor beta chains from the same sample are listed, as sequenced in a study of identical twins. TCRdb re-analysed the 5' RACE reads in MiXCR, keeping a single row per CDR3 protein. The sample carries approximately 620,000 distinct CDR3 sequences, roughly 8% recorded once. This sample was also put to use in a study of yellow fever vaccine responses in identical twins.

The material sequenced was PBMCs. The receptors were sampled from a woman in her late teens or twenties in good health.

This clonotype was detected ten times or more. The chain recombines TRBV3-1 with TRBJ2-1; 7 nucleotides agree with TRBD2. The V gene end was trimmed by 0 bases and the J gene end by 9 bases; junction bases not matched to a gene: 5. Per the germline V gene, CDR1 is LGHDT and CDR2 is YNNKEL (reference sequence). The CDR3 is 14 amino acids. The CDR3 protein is CASSQDLTSSEQFF. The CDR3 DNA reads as TGTGCCAGCAGCCAAGATTTGACTAGCAGTGAGCAGTTCTTC.

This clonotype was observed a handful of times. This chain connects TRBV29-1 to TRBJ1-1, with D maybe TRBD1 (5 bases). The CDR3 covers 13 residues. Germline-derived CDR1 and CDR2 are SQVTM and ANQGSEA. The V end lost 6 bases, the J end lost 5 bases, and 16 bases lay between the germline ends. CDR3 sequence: CSVAGGKGTEAFF. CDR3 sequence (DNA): TGCAGCGTCGCGGGGGGGAAGGGTACTGAAGCTTTCTTT.

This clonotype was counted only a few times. CDR3 loop: CASSGGTGGGFEQYF. CDR3 DNA: TGTGCCAGCAGTGGAGGGACAGGCGGGGGATTCGAGCAGTACTTC. The J gene is TRBJ2-7, the V gene TRBV2; the D gene is possibly TRBD1 (8 bases). The CDR3 is 15 residues long. V lost 4 bases to trimming and J lost 6 bases, with 19 bases between them. Germline lookup yields CDR1 SNHLY and CDR2 FYNNEI.

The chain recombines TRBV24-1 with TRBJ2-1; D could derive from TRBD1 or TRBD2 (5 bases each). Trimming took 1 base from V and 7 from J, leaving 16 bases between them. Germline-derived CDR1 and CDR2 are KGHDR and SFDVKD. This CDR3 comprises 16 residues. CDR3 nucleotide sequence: TGTGCCACCAGTGATTTTTGGGGGAAACAGGAGAATGAGCAGTTCTTC. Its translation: CATSDFWGKQENEQFF.

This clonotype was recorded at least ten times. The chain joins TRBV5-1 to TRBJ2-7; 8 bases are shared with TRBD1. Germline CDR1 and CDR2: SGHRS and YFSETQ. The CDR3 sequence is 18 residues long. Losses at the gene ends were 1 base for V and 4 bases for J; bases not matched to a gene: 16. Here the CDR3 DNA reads TGCGCCAGCAGCTTGAAGGGCAGGGGGCTAAAAGATCGTTACGAGCAGTACTTC. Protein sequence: CASSLKGRGLKDRYEQYF.

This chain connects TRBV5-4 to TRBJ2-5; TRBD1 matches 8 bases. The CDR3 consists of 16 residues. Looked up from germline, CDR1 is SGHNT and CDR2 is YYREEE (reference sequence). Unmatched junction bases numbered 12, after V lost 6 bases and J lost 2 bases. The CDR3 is CASTILGTGQQETQYF. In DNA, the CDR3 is TGTGCCAGCACCATCCTCGGGACAGGACAACAAGAGACCCAGTACTTC.

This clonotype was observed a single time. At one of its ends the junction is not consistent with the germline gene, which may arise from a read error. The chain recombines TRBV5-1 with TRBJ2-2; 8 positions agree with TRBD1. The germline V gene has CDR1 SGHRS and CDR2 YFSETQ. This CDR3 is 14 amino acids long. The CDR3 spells CASSSGQGCGELFF. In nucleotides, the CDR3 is TGTGCCAGCAGCTCCGGACAGGGCTGTGGGGAGCTGTTTTTT.

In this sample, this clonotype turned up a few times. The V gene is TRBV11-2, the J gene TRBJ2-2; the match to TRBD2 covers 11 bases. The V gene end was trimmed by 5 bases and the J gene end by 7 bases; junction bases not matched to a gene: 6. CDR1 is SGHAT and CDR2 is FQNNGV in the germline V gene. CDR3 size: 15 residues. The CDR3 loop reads CASSPGTSGRGELFF. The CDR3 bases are TGTGCCAGCAGCCCAGGGACTAGCGGACGCGGGGAGCTGTTTTTT.

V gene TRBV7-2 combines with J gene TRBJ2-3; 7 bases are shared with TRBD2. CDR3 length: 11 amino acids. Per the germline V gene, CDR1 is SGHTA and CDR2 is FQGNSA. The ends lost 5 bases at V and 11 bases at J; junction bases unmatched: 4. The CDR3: CASSREDVQYF. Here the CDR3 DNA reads TGTGCCAGCAGCCGGGAGGATGTGCAGTATTTT.

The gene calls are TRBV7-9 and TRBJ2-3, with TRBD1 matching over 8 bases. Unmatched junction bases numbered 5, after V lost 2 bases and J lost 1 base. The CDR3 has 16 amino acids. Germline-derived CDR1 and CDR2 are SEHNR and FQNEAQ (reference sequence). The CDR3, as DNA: TGTGCCAGCAGCTTACAGAAGACAGGGGGCACAGATACGCAGTATTTT. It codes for CASSLQKTGGTDTQYF.

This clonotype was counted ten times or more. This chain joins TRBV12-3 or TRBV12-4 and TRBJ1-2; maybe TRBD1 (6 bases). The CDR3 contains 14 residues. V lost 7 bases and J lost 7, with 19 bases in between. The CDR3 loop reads CASTTRWGAGGYTF. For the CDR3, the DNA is TGTGCCAGCACAACCCGGTGGGGGGCAGGTGGCTACACCTTC.

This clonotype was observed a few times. Here the CDR3 reads CASSYPGRGEVNEQFF. CDR3 sequence (DNA): TGTGCCAGCAGTTACCCCGGGCGGGGGGAGGTCAATGAGCAGTTCTTC. The chain links TRBV6-5 to TRBJ2-1, with 8 positions matching TRBD2. Germline CDR1 and CDR2: MNHEY and SVGAGI. The V and J ends lost 2 bases and 6 bases, in that order; junction bases with no gene match: 9. This CDR3 comprises 16 residues.

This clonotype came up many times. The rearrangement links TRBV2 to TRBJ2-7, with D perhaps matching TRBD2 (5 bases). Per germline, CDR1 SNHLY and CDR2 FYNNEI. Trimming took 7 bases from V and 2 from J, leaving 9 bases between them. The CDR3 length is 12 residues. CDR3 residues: CASNGEPYEQYF. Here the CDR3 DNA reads TGTGCCAGCAATGGGGAGCCCTACGAGCAGTACTTC.

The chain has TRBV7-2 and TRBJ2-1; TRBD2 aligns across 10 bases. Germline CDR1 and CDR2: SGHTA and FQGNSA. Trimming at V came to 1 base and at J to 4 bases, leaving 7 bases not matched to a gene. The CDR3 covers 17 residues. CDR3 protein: CASSLGRASGRYNEQFF. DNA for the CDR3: TGTGCCAGCAGCTTAGGAAGGGCTAGCGGGAGATACAATGAGCAGTTCTTC.

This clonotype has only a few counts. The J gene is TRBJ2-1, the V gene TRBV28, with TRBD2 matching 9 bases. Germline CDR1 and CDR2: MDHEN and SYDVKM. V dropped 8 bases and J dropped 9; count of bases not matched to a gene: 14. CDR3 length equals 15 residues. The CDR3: CASFTGTSNTSEQFF. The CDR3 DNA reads TGTGCCAGCTTCACCGGGACTAGCAATACAAGTGAGCAGTTCTTC. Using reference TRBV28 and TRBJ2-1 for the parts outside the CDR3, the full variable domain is DVKVTQSSRYLVKRTGEKVFLECVQDMDHENMFWYRQDPGLGLRLIYFSYDVKMKEKGDIPEGYSVSREKKERFSLILESASTNQTSMYLCASFTGTSNTSEQFFGPGTRLTVL.

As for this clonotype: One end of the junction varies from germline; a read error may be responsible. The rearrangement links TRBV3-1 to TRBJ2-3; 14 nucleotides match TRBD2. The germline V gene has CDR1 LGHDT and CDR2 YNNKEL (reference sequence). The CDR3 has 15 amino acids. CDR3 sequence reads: CASTGTSGSPDTQCF. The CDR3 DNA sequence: TGTGCCAGCACCGGGACTAGCGGGAGCCCAGATACGCAGTGTTTT.

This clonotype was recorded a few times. The DNA for the CDR3 is TGCGCCAGCAGCGCCCTAGCGCAGGGAGGCCCAGATACGCAGTATTTT. This codes for CASSALAQGGPDTQYF. V usage is TRBV5-1 and J usage is TRBJ2-3, with D perhaps matching TRBD2 (6 bases). CDR1 and CDR2 from the germline V gene are SGHRS and YFSETQ. The CDR3 is 16 amino acids. V was trimmed by 4 bases and J by 4 bases, leaving 19 bases between them.

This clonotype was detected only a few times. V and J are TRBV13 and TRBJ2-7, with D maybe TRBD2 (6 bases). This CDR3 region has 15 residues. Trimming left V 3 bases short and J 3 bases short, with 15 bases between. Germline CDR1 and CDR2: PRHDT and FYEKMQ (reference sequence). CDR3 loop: CASSFPLAGLYEQYF. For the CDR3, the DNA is TGTGCCAGCAGCTTCCCGCTTGCGGGACTCTACGAGCAGTACTTC. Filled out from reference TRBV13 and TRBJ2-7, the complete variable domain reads AAGVIQSPRHLIKEKRETATLKCYPIPRHDTVYWYQQGPGQDPQFLISFYEKMQSDKGSIPDRFSAQQFSDYHSELNMSSLELGDSALYFCASSFPLAGLYEQYFGPGTRLTVT.

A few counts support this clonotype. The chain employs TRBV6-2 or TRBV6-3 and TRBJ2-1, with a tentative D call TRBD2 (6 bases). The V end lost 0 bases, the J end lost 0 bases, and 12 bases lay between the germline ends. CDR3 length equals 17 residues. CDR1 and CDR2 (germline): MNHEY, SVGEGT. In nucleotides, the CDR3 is TGTGCCAGCAGTTACTCGGACCAGGGACTCTCCTACAATGAGCAGTTCTTC. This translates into CASSYSDQGLSYNEQFF.

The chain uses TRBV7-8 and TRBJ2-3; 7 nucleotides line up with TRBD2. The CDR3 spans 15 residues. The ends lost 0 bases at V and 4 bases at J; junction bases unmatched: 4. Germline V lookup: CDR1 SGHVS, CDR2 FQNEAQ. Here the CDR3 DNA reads TGTGCCAGCAGCTTAGCAGGGACTACGGCAGATACGCAGTATTTT. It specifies CASSLAGTTADTQYF.

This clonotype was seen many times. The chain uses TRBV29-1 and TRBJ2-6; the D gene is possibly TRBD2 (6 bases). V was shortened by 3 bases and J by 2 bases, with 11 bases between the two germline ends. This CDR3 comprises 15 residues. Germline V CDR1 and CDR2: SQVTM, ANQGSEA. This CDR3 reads CSVETGGTGANVLTF. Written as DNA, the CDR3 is TGCAGCGTTGAGACCGGGGGTACTGGGGCCAACGTCCTGACTTTC.

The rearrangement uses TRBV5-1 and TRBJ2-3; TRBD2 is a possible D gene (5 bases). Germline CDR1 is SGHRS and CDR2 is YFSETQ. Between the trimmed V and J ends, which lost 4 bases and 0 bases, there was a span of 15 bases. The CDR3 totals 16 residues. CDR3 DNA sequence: TGCGCCAGCAGCCCCCGGACTGTAACTAGCACAGATACGCAGTATTTT. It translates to CASSPRTVTSTDTQYF.

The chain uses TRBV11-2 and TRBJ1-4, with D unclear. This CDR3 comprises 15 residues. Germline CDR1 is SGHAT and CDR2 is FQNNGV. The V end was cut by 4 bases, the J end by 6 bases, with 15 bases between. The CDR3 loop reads CASSSLRGPYEKLFF. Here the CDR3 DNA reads TGTGCCAGCAGCTCCCTGCGAGGTCCTTATGAAAAACTGTTTTTT.

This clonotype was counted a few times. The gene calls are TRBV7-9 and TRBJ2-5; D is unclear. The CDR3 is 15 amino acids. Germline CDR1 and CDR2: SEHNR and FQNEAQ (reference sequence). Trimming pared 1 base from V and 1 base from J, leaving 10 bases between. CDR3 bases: TGTGCCAGCAGCTTAGATATTGTAGGCCAAGAGACCCAGTACTTC. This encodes CASSLDIVGQETQYF. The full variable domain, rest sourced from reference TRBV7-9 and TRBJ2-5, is DTGVSQNPRHKITKRGQNVTFRCDPISEHNRLYWYRQTLGQGPEFLTYFQNEAQLEKSRLLSDRFSAERPKGSFSTLEIQRTEQGDSAMYLCASSLDIVGQETQYFGPGTRLLVL.

The CDR3 reads CASSYSRTDHTDTQYF. CDR3 DNA: TGTGCCAGCAGTTACTCGAGGACAGACCACACAGATACGCAGTATTTT. The chain links TRBV6-2 or TRBV6-3 to TRBJ2-3; D is possibly TRBD1 (6 bases). In germline, CDR1 is MNHEY, CDR2 SVGEGT. Trimming removed 0 bases from V and 2 bases from J, with 12 bases in between. The CDR3 covers 16 residues.

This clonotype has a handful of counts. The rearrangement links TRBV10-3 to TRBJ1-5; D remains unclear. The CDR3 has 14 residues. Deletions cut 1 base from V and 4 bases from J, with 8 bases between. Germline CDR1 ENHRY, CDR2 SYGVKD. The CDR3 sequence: CAISEWGVNQPQHF. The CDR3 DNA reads TGTGCCATCAGTGAGTGGGGTGTAAATCAGCCCCAGCATTTT.

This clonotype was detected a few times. The CDR3 is CASSPPTGFSDTQYF. The CDR3 bases are TGTGCCAGCAGCCCCCCGACTGGATTCTCAGATACGCAGTATTTT. The chain employs TRBV11-2 and TRBJ2-3; no clear D gene. The CDR3 is made up of 15 amino acids. Trimming stripped 5 bases from V and 4 bases from J, with 16 bases between. Germline assignment: CDR1 SGHAT and CDR2 FQNNGV.

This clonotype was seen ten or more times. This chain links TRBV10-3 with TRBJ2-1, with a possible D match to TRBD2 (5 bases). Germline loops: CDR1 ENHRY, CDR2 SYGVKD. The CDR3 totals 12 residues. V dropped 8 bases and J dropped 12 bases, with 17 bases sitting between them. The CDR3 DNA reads TGTGCCATCGAGGGAACCTACGGTCGGCAGTTCTTC. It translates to CAIEGTYGRQFF.

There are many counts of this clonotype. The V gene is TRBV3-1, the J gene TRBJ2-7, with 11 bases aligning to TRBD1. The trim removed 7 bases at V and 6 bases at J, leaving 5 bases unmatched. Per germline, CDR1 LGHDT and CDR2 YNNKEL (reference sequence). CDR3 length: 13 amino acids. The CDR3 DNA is TGTGCCAGCACCTGGACAGGGGGCAGCGAGCAGTACTTC. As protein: CASTWTGGSEQYF.

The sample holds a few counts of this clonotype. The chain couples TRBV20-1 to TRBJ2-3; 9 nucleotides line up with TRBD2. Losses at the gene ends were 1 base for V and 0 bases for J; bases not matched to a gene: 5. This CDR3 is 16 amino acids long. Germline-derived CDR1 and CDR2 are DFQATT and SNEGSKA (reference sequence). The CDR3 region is CSARAELAGSTDTQYF. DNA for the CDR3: TGCAGTGCTAGAGCCGAACTAGCGGGTAGCACAGATACGCAGTATTTT.